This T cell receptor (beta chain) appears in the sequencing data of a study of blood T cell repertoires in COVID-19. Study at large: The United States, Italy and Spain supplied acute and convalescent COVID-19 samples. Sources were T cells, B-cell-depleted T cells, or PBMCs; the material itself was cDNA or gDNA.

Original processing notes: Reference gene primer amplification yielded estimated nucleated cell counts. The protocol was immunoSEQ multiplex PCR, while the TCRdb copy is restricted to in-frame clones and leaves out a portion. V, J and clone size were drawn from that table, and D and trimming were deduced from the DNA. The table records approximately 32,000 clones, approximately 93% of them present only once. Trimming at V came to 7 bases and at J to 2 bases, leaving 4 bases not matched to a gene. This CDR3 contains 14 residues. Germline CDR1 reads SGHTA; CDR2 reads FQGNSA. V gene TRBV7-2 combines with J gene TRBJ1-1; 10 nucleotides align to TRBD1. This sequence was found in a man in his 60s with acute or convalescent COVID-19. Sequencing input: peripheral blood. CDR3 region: CASTWTGGNTEAFF. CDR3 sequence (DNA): TGTGCCAGCACCTGGACAGGGGGAAACACTGAAGCTTTCTTT.